The 31 T cell receptor beta chains reported below all come from one sample, sequenced in a study of Graves' ophthalmopathy and Graves' hyperthyroidism. Amplifying from RNA transcripts, the study obtained TCR beta CDR3 regions. The first-round RT-PCR employed HTBI primers together with the Qiagen OneStep RT-PCR kit. A multiplex PCR was then performed as the second round. TCRdb itself ran the multiplex PCR reads through MiXCR, one entry per CDR3 protein. The data contain some 380,000 distinct CDR3 sequences, about 16% of them singletons. Sequencing was done on a sample of peripheral blood. These receptor sequences come from a woman aged 18-30 years with stable Graves' hyperthyroidism.

This clonotype was seen many times. The chain is built from TRBV29-1 and TRBJ2-7; 11 positions match TRBD1. Germline CDR1 SQVTM, CDR2 ANQGSEA. The CDR3 sequence is 13 residues long. V was clipped by 6 bases and J by 2 bases; unmatched bases: 3. This CDR3 is CSVPGQGAYEQYF. CDR3 nucleotides: TGCAGCGTCCCGGGACAGGGGGCCTACGAGCAGTACTTC.

This clonotype was counted at least ten times. The V gene is TRBV20-1, the J gene TRBJ1-1, with D possibly matching TRBD1 (6 bases). Trimming removed 3 bases at V and 11 bases at J, with 13 bases between. Germline V gives CDR1 DFQATT, CDR2 SNEGSKA (reference sequence). The CDR3 runs 11 residues. The DNA of the CDR3 is TGCAGTGCTAGCCTTAGAGGGGGGGCTTTCTTT. It yields the protein CSASLRGGAFF.

This clonotype was seen ten or more times. The V call is TRBV2, the J call TRBJ1-2; D unclear. Trimming shortened V by 8 bases and J by 6 bases, and 19 bases separated the two germline ends. In germline, CDR1 is SNHLY, CDR2 FYNNEI. This CDR3 has 14 amino acids. CDR3 bases: TGTGCCAGCGAACCGAGGTACGAGACGGATGGCTACACCTTC. Translating gives CASEPRYETDGYTF.

This clonotype was observed a handful of times. The chain couples TRBV3-1 to TRBJ1-2; no clear D. Germline assignment: CDR1 LGHDT and CDR2 YNNKEL (reference sequence). V lost 0 bases to trimming and J lost 8 bases, with 16 bases between them. The CDR3 is made up of 15 amino acids. Here the CDR3 reads CASSQDTGETGGYTF. The CDR3 region has the DNA TGTGCCAGCAGCCAAGATACCGGGGAGACCGGGGGCTACACCTTC. Full variable domain (rest looked up from reference TRBV3-1 and TRBJ1-2): DTAVSQTPKYLVTQMGNDKSIKCEQNLGHDTMYWYKQDSKKFLKIMFSYNNKELIINETVPNRFSPKSPDKAHLNLHINSLELGDSAVYFCASSQDTGETGGYTFGSGTRLTVV.

This clonotype was detected ten times or more. This rearrangement joins TRBV6-5 to TRBJ1-5, with 8 bases that match TRBD1. The germline gives CDR1 MNHEY, CDR2 SVGAGI. V shed 0 bases and J 2 bases; nucleotides not matched to a gene: 6. This CDR3 has 17 amino acids. The CDR3 reads CASSYSLSTGGNQPQHF. The CDR3, as DNA: TGTGCCAGCAGTTACTCGTTGTCGACAGGGGGCAATCAGCCCCAGCATTTT.

The table lists this clonotype with a few counts. The chain recombines TRBV13 with TRBJ1-6, with a weak D call TRBD1 (6 bases). The V gene's germline CDR1 is PRHDT and CDR2 FYEKMQ (reference sequence). V was shortened by 3 bases and J by 0 bases, with 12 bases between the two germline ends. The CDR3 length is 17 residues. The CDR3 reads CASSLGDRFSYNSPLHF. DNA for the CDR3: TGTGCCAGCAGCTTGGGAGACAGGTTCTCCTATAATTCACCCCTCCACTTT.

This clonotype has ten or more counts. The V gene is TRBV27, the J gene TRBJ1-3; 10 nucleotides align to TRBD1. J lost 4 bases, V lost 3 bases, and 3 bases had no gene match. CDR1 is MNHEY, CDR2 SMNVEV, per germline (reference sequence). This CDR3 region has 15 residues. The CDR3 sequence is CASSFGTGVGNTIYF. In DNA form, the CDR3 reads TGTGCCAGCAGTTTTGGGACAGGGGTCGGAAACACCATATATTTT.

This clonotype was seen many times. The CDR3 nucleotides are TGTGCCAGCAGCCAAACTGGACAGGGGTTGAATAGCAATCAGCCCCAGCATTTT. It translates to CASSQTGQGLNSNQPQHF. This chain links TRBV16 with TRBJ1-5, with TRBD1 matching 9 bases. CDR1 and CDR2 (germline): KGHSY, FQNENV. Trimming at V came to 2 bases and at J to 0 bases, leaving 8 bases not matched to a gene. The CDR3 covers 18 residues.

At least ten counts were recorded for this clonotype. The gene calls are TRBV7-2 and TRBJ1-1, with no clear D. The germline V gene has CDR1 SGHTA and CDR2 FQGNSA. The CDR3 spans 13 residues. V gave up 5 bases and J gave up 4 bases, with 11 bases separating them. The CDR3 is CASSHEVVTEAFF. Here the CDR3 DNA reads TGTGCCAGCAGCCATGAGGTGGTCACTGAAGCTTTCTTT.

In this sample, this clonotype turned up many times. Sequence at one end of the junction differs from germline and may be a read error. V usage is TRBV7-7 and J usage is TRBJ2-7, with D possibly being TRBD2 (5 bases). Germline-derived CDR1 and CDR2 are SSHAT and FNYEAQ (reference sequence). The CDR3 spans 14 residues. The CDR3 reads CASSPTRDMDEQYF. The CDR3 DNA follows: TGTGCTAGCAGCCCCACCCGGGATATGGACGAGCAGTACTTC. Full variable domain (missing parts from reference TRBV7-7 and TRBJ2-7): GAGVSQSPRYKVTKRGQDVTLRCDPISSHATLYWYQQALGQGPEFLTYFNYEAQPDKSGLPSDRFSAERPEGSISTLTIQRTEQRDSAMYRCASSPTRDMDEQYFGPGTRLTVT.

This clonotype has ten or more counts. The V call is TRBV11-2, the J call TRBJ1-1; no reliable D call. Between the trimmed V and J ends, which lost 2 bases and 2 bases, there was a span of 6 bases. The CDR3 has 13 residues. Germline V gene lookup returns CDR1 SGHAT and CDR2 FQNNGV. CDR3: CASSLSINTEAFF. The DNA of the CDR3 is TGTGCCAGCAGCTTAAGCATAAACACTGAAGCTTTCTTT.

This rearrangement joins TRBV2 to TRBJ2-7, with TRBD2 matching 9 bases. CDR3 length equals 14 residues. The trim removed 2 bases at V and 6 bases at J, leaving 5 bases unmatched. The germline V gene has CDR1 SNHLY and CDR2 FYNNEI. The CDR3 region has the DNA TGTGCCAGCAGTGAAATGACTAGCGGAATCGAGCAGTACTTC. Amino acids: CASSEMTSGIEQYF.

The genes are TRBV9 and TRBJ1-1, with 7 bases lining up with TRBD1. Trimming removed 4 bases from V and 3 bases from J; junction bases left unmatched: 9. The CDR3 extends over 15 amino acids. Germline V CDR1 and CDR2: SGDLS, YYNGEE. CDR3 coding DNA: TGTGCCAGCAGCACCCGACAGGGAGGGGACACTGAAGCTTTCTTT. This translates into CASSTRQGGDTEAFF.

About this clonotype itself: This may stem from a read error, because a much larger clone lies one nucleotide away. The chain combines TRBV4-1 with TRBJ2-2; D may be TRBD1 (6 bases). Germline assignment: CDR1 MGHRA and CDR2 YSYEKL. This CDR3 spans 14 amino acids. This CDR3 is CASGQMSDSGELFF. The CDR3 region has the DNA TGCGCCAGCGGCCAAATGTCGGACAGCGGGGAGCTGTTTTTT.

In its sample, this clonotype was seen many times. This chain connects TRBV5-6 to TRBJ1-2, with TRBD1 identical over 12 bases. The germline V gene encodes CDR1 SGHDT and CDR2 YYEEEE. The CDR3 sequence is 16 residues long. The trim removed 4 bases at V and 0 bases at J, leaving 4 bases unmatched. CDR3 in DNA: TGTGCCAGCAGCCTGGGACAGGGGGCGACTAACTATGGCTACACCTTC. Translated: CASSLGQGATNYGYTF.

This clonotype was seen a few times. This chain links TRBV20-1 with TRBJ1-3, with 9 bases fitting TRBD1. The CDR3 totals 13 residues. CDR1 and CDR2 (germline): DFQATT, SNEGSKA (reference sequence). Trimming cost V 6 bases and J 7 bases; bases outside gene matches: 7. The CDR3 region is CSAPGQGGNTIYF. CDR3 in DNA: TGCAGTGCCCCGGGACAGGGAGGGAACACCATATATTTT.

This clonotype was recorded at least ten times. The rearrangement joins TRBV12-3 or TRBV12-4 to TRBJ1-2, with unresolved D. The CDR3 is 10 residues long. Between the trimmed V and J ends, which lost 7 bases and 6 bases, there was a span of 6 bases. CDR3: CASTPDGYTF. The CDR3 region has the DNA TGTGCCAGCACCCCTGATGGCTACACCTTC.

This clonotype was recorded at least ten times. This chain uses TRBV20-1 with TRBJ1-5; D possibly corresponds to TRBD1 (6 bases). Germline V CDR1 and CDR2: DFQATT, SNEGSKA (reference sequence). The ends were cut back, 6 bases at V and 3 bases at J, with 12 bases in the middle. The CDR3 has 13 residues. CDR3 DNA: TGCAGTGCAGGGGACATGGACAATCAGCCCCAGCATTTT. Its translation is CSAGDMDNQPQHF.

This clonotype was seen ten or more times. The V gene is TRBV19, the J gene TRBJ1-1; no clear D. The germline CDR1 and CDR2 sequences are LNHDA and SQIVND (reference sequence). The V and J ends lost 8 bases and 10 bases respectively, with 14 bases between them. The CDR3 is 11 residues long. CDR3 nucleotide sequence: TGTGCCAGTCCCGGGAGGTTTGGAGCTTTCTTT. Its translation is CASPGRFGAFF.

At least ten counts were recorded for this clonotype. V and J are TRBV6-2 or TRBV6-3 and TRBJ2-5; 10 nucleotides agree with TRBD1. This CDR3 spans 17 amino acids. V lost 3 bases and J lost 5; bases outside the gene matches: 12. Germline-derived CDR1 and CDR2 are MNHEY and SVGEGT. The CDR3 sequence is CASSYLSPGQGTETQYF. The CDR3 DNA reads TGTGCCAGCAGTTATCTCTCACCGGGACAGGGGACGGAGACCCAGTACTTC.

In this sample, this clonotype turned up many times. V and J are TRBV12-5 and TRBJ1-5; D call uncertain. Germline V gene lookup returns CDR1 LGHNT and CDR2 FRNRAP. With 1 base removed from V and 4 bases from J, the gap between germline ends came to 2 bases. The CDR3 is 12 amino acids. This chain's CDR3 is CASGLANQPQHF. In nucleotides, the CDR3 is TGTGCTAGTGGTTTGGCGAATCAGCCCCAGCATTTT.

This clonotype was observed many times. The chain employs TRBV20-1 and TRBJ1-2, with D unresolved. V lost 8 bases and J lost 6, with 10 bases in between. The CDR3 runs to 10 residues. CDR1 is DFQATT and CDR2 is SNEGSKA in the germline V gene (reference sequence). The CDR3 reads CSPYIDGYTF. The DNA of the CDR3 is TGCAGTCCCTACATAGATGGCTACACCTTC.

This clonotype has a count of ten or more. The CDR3 spells CASSSGLMNTEAFF. CDR3 bases: TGTGCCAGCAGCTCGGGACTGATGAACACTGAAGCTTTCTTT. V gene TRBV11-2 combines with J gene TRBJ1-1; TRBD1 might be the D (5 bases). Germline-derived CDR1 and CDR2 are SGHAT and FQNNGV. This CDR3 has 14 residues. The V and J ends lost 4 bases and 0 bases respectively, with 9 bases between them.

As for this clonotype: A read error is likely, as this CDR3 ends without the conserved phenylalanine or tryptophan. The chain links TRBV13 to TRBJ1-5; possible D gene TRBD1, 6 bases. V was cut by 2 bases and J by 1 base, with 15 bases left in between. Germline V lookup: CDR1 PRHDT, CDR2 FYEKMQ (reference sequence). The CDR3 sequence is 17 residues long. The CDR3 sequence: CASSLTAGGGSNQPQHL. DNA of the CDR3: TGTGCCAGCAGCTTAACTGCGGGGGGGGGCAGCAATCAGCCCCAGCATCTT.

This clonotype occurred many times. V is TRBV29-1 and J is TRBJ1-1; 8 positions match TRBD1. The length of the CDR3 is 15 residues. Germline V gene sequence: CDR1 SQVTM, CDR2 ANQGSEA. Unmatched junction bases numbered 8, after V lost 1 base and J lost 4 bases. The DNA for the CDR3 is TGCAGCGTTGAAGTACCGCGCAGGGGGCTCACTGAAGCTTTCTTT. Translation: CSVEVPRRGLTEAFF.

A word on this clonotype: This may be a read error: a much more frequent sequence differs by one nucleotide. This chain uses TRBV6-5 with TRBJ1-3; 7 bases align to TRBD1. This CDR3 has 16 residues. Trimming at V came to 0 bases and at J to 4 bases, leaving 6 bases not matched to a gene. CDR1 MNHEY and CDR2 SVGAGI come from the germline V gene. This CDR3 is CASSYSLTGRGNTIYF. The CDR3 region has the DNA TGTGCCAGCAGTTACTCCCTGACAGGGCGCGGAAACACCATATATTTT.

This rearrangement joins TRBV6-1 to TRBJ2-5, with D maybe TRBD2 (6 bases). This CDR3 contains 16 residues. V was trimmed by 2 bases and J by 4 bases, leaving 17 bases between them. CDR1 is MNHNS, CDR2 SASEGT, per germline. This CDR3 is CASSERGGSGGETQYF. CDR3 in DNA: TGTGCCAGCAGTGAACGAGGAGGGTCCGGAGGAGAGACCCAGTACTTC.

This clonotype was found many times. This chain joins TRBV6-2 or TRBV6-3 and TRBJ2-7, with 12 bases lining up with TRBD2. The CDR3 is made up of 15 amino acids. V gave up 5 bases and J gave up 2 bases; unmatched junction bases: 4. Germline values: CDR1 MNHEY, CDR2 SVGEGT. The CDR3 DNA follows: TGTGCCAGCAGTCGACTAGCGGGGGTCCCCTACGAGCAGTACTTC. Its translation: CASSRLAGVPYEQYF.

This clonotype has at least ten counts. The chain links TRBV6-1 to TRBJ1-2, with D perhaps matching TRBD1 (6 bases). This CDR3 has 14 amino acids. Germline-derived CDR1 and CDR2 are MNHNS and SASEGT. Deletions cut 3 bases from V and 4 bases from J, with 12 bases between. Here the CDR3 DNA reads TGTGCCAGCAGTGACGACAGGCCTTTCTATGGCTACACCTTC. Its protein product is CASSDDRPFYGYTF.

This clonotype occurred a few times. J is TRBJ2-7 and V is TRBV9; D is perhaps TRBD1 (5 bases). Germline values: CDR1 SGDLS, CDR2 YYNGEE. Trimming cost V 3 bases and J 0 bases, with 13 bases left between them. This CDR3 is 15 amino acids long. CDR3 residues: CASSAWGDSSYEQYF. In nucleotides, the CDR3 is TGTGCCAGCAGCGCCTGGGGTGACAGCTCCTACGAGCAGTACTTC. Combining the CDR3 with reference TRBV9 and TRBJ2-7 gives the whole variable domain DSGVTQTPKHLITATGQRVTLRCSPRSGDLSVYWYQQSLDQGLQFLIQYYNGEERAKGNILERFSAQQFPDLHSELNLSSLELGDSALYFCASSAWGDSSYEQYFGPGTRLTVT.

The sample holds many counts of this clonotype. The chain carries TRBV7-2 and TRBJ1-2, with unresolved D. CDR1 and CDR2 (germline): SGHTA, FQGNSA. CDR3 length: 13 amino acids. Trimming took off 1 base at V and 7 bases at J, with 10 bases between the two ends. The CDR3 DNA sequence: TGTGCCAGCAGCTTAGTGAAAACGGGTGGCTACACCTTC. Protein product: CASSLVKTGGYTF.